The present T cell receptor beta chain was sequenced within a study of cytomegalovirus exposure and HLA in healthy donors. This CDR3 is 15 amino acids long. The V gene's germline CDR1 is SGHNT and CDR2 YYREEE (reference sequence). The ends were cut back, 9 bases at V and 1 base at J, with 16 bases in the middle. PCR was performed using 60 Vbeta and 13 Jbeta primers. Produced via immunoSEQ multiplex PCR; TCRdb's table is partial and in-frame only. This table holds some 60,000 clones, about 85% found once. V gene TRBV5-4 combines with J gene TRBJ1-4; no firm D call. Sequenced input: PBMCs. This receptor was obtained from a female donor in good health and CMV-seronegative. The CDR3 here is CATRAAAETNEKLFF. The CDR3, as DNA: TGTGCCACCCGTGCGGCAGCCGAAACTAATGAAAAACTGTTTTTT.